The 3 T cell receptor beta chains listed next were all sequenced from one sample in a study of shared clonotypes between healthy human individuals. Method: immunoSEQ multiplex PCR; TCRdb's copy keeps in-frame clones and lacks some. The sample contains about 800,000 clones, about 96% of which appear only once. CD8 cells classed as naive were CD45RO-negative and positively selected for CCR7, excluding terminally differentiated effector memory CD45RA+ cells. Sequencing input: naive CD8+ T cells sorted from blood. The receptors originated from a man aged 25-40 years in good health.

This chain links TRBV27 with TRBJ2-4, with 10 bases matching TRBD2. The CDR3 consists of 16 residues. Germline CDR1 and CDR2: MNHEY and SMNVEV (reference sequence). Trimming at V came to 5 bases and at J to 4 bases, leaving 8 bases not matched to a gene. The CDR3 loop is CASSPLTSGLKNIQYF. The CDR3 region has the DNA TGTGCCAGCAGTCCTTTGACTAGCGGGTTGAAAAACATTCAGTACTTC.

This chain links TRBV7-8 with TRBJ2-7; D not certain. The V end was cut by 0 bases, the J end by 0 bases, with 9 bases between. CDR3 length: 15 residues. Per the germline V gene, CDR1 is SGHVS and CDR2 is FQNEAQ. The DNA for the CDR3 is TGTGCCAGCAGCTTAGCCTGGGGTCCCTCCTACGAGCAGTACTTC. It encodes CASSLAWGPSYEQYF.

The genes are TRBV5-1 and TRBJ2-7, with 7 positions matching TRBD1. CDR3 length: 15 amino acids. In germline, CDR1 is SGHRS, CDR2 YFSETQ. Germline trimming cut 5 bases from V and 1 base from J; bases unmatched to any gene: 9. The CDR3 nucleotides are TGCGCCAGCAGTTTTGAGGGACAGCCGTCCTACGAGCAGTACTTC. Residues: CASSFEGQPSYEQYF.